The clone carrying this T cell receptor beta chain was picked up many times. As TCR cDNA was made by 5'RACE template switching, a universal primer site and UMIs were added. TCRdb itself ran the 5' RACE reads through MiXCR, one entry per CDR3 protein. The profile shows a few hundred thousand distinct CDR3 sequences, approximately 10% of them singletons. This record belongs to a study of T cells after yellow fever vaccination. V was clipped by 6 bases and J by 13 bases, with 19 bases between them. The CDR3 totals 14 residues. Germline V gene lookup returns CDR1 MNHEY and CDR2 SVGAGI. The sequence was obtained from a man younger than 30 who received the YFV17D yellow fever vaccine. The sequencing used CD4+ T cells sorted from PBMCs, collected 5 days after the yellow fever booster vaccination. The chain couples TRBV6-5 to TRBJ1-6, with D unclear. Here the CDR3 reads CASRDDQSFVPLHF. The CDR3 DNA follows: TGTGCCAGCAGGGACGATCAATCTTTCGTGCCCCTCCACTTT.